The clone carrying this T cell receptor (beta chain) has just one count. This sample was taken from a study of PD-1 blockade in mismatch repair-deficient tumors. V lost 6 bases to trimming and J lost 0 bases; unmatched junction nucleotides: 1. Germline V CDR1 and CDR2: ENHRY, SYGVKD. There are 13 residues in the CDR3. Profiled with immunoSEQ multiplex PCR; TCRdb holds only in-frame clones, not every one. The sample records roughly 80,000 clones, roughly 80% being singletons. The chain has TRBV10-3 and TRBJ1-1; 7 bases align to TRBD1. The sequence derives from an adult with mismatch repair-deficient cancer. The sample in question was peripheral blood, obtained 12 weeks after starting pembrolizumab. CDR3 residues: CAIRGQLNTEAFF. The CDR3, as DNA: TGTGCCATCAGGGGACAGTTGAACACTGAAGCTTTCTTT.